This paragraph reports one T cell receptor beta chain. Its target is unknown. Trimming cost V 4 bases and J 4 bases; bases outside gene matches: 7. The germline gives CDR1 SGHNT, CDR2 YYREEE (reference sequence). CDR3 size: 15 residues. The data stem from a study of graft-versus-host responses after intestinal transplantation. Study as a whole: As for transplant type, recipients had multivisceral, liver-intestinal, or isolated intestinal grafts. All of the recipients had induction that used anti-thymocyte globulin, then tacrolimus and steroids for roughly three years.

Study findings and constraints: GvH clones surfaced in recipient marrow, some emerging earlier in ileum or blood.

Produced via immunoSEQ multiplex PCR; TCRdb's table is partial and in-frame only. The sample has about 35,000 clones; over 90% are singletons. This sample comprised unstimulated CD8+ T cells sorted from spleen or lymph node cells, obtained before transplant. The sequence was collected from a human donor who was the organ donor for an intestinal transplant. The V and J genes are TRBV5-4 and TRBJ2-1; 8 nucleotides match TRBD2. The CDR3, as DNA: TGTGCCAGCAGCCGGATAGCGGGACTATACAATGAGCAGTTCTTC. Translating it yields CASSRIAGLYNEQFF.